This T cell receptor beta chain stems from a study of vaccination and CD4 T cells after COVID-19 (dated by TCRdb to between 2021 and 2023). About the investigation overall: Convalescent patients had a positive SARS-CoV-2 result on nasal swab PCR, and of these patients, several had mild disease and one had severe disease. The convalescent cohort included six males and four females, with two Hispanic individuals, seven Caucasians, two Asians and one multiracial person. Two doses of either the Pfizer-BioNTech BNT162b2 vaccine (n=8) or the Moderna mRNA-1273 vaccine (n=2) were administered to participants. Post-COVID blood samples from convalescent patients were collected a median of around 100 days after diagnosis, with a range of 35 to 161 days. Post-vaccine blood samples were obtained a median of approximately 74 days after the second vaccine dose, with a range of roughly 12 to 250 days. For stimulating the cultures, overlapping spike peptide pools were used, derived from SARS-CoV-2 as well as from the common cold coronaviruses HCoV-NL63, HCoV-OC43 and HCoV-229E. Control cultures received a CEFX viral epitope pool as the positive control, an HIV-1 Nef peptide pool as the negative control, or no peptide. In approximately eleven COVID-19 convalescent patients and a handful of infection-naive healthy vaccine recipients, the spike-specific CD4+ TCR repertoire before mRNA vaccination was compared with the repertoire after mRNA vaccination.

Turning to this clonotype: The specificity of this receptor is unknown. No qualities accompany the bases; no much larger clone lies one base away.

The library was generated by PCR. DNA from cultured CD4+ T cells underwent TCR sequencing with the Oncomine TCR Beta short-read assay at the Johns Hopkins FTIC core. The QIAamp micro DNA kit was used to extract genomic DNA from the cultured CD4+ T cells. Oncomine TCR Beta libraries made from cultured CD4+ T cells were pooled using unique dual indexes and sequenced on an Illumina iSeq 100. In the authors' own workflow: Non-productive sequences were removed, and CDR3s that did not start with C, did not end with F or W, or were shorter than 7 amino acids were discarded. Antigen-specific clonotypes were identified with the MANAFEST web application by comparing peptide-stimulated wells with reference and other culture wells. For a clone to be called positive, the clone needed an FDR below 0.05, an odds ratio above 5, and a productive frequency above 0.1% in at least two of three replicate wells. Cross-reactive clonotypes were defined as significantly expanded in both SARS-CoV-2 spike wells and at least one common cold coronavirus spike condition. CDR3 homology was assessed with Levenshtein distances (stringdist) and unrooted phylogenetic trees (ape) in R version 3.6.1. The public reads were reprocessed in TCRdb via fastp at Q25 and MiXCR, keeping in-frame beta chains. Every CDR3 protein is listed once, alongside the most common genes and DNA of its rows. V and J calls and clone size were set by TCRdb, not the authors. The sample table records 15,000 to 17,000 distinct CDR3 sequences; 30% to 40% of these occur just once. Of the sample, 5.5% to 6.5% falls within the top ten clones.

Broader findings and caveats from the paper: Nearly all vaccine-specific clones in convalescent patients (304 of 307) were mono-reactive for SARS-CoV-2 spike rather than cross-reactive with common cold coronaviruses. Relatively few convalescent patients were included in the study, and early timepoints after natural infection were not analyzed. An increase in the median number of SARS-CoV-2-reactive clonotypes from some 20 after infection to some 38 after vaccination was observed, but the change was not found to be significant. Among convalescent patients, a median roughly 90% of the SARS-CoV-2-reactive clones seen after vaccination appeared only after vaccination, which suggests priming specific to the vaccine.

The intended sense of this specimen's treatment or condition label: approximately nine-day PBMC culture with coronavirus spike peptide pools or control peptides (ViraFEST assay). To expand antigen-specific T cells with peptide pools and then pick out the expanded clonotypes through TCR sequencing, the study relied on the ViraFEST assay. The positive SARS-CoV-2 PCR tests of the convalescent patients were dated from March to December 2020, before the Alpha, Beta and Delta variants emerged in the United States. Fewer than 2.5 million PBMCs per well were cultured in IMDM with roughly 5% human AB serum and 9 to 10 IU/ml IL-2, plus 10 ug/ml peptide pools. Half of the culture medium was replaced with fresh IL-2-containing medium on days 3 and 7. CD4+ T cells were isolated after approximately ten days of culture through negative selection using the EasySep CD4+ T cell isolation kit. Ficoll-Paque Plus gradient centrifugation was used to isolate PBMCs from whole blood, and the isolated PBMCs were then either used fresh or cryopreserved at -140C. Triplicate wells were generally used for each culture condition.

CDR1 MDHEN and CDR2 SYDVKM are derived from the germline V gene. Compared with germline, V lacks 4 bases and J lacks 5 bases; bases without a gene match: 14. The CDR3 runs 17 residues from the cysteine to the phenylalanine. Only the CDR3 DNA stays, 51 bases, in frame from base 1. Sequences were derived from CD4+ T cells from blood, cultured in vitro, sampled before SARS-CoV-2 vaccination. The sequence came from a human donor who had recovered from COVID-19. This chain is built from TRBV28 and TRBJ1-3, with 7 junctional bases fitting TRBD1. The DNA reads TGTGCCAGCAGTTCCCCGGGGAGGGGGCTACAAAGAAACACCATATATTTT. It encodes CASSSPGRGLQRNTIYF.